These T cell receptor beta chains were read from a single sample in a study of shared clonotypes between healthy human individuals. The method was immunoSEQ multiplex PCR; TCRdb's version includes in-frame clones alone and lacks a portion of them. Of about a million clones in the sample, approximately 72% were seen once. The specimen was memory CD4+ T cells sorted from blood. The receptor source for this set is a man younger than 35 in good health. The CDR3 runs from the conserved cysteine through the conserved F or W. The D gene is left open where the match is weak. Where a row states a size, it is once, few, many or the class of an expanded clone; other rows omit it.

TRBJ1-1 | TRBD1 | TRBV7-8 | - | CASSKTGDTEAFF | TGTGCCAGCAGCAAGACAGGGGATACTGAAGCTTTCTTT
TRBJ2-5 | TRBD2 | TRBV4-2 | - | CASSQDSSGRGRQETQYF | TGTGCCAGCAGCCAAGATTCCAGCGGGAGGGGAAGACAAGAGACCCAGTACTTC
TRBJ1-5 | - | TRBV11-2 | - | CASSLDIGGQPQHF | TGTGCCAGCAGCTTAGATATAGGGGGTCAGCCCCAGCATTTT
TRBJ1-6 | TRBD1 | TRBV7-9 | - | CASSQGQGSSYNSPLHF | TGTGCCAGCAGCCAAGGACAGGGGAGTTCCTATAATTCACCCCTCCACTTT
TRBJ2-1 | - | TRBV2 | - | CASSDTRGEQFF | TGTGCCAGCAGTGATACCCGGGGCGAGCAGTTCTTC
TRBJ2-2 | - | TRBV5-6 | - | CASSLEAGFGGELFF | TGTGCCAGCAGCTTGGAGGCCGGGTTCGGCGGGGAGCTGTTTTTT
TRBJ2-2 | TRBD1 | TRBV11-2 | - | CASSPGTGKAGELFF | TGTGCCAGCAGCCCCGGGACAGGAAAGGCCGGGGAGCTGTTTTTT
TRBJ2-6 | TRBD1 | TRBV4-3 | - | CASSRNRGKGANVLTF | TGCGCCAGCAGCCGGAACAGGGGGAAGGGGGCCAACGTCCTGACTTTC
TRBJ2-5 | - | TRBV7-2 | few | CASSPHRGARSETQYF | TGTGCCAGCAGCCCCCACCGGGGGGCTCGTTCCGAGACCCAGTACTTC
TRBJ1-6 | - | TRBV27 | few | CASSPQGLTGLNSPLHF | TGTGCCAGCAGTCCCCAGGGACTAACAGGGCTGAATTCACCCCTCCACTTT
TRBJ1-5 | TRBD1 | TRBV23-1 | few | CASTPRTGEQPQHF | TGCGCCAGCACTCCAAGGACAGGGGAACAGCCCCAGCATTTT
TRBJ2-3 | TRBD2 | TRBV7-2 | few | CASSLATTSGRRSDTQYF | TGTGCCAGCAGCTTAGCTACTACTAGCGGGAGGAGGTCAGATACGCAGTATTTT
TRBJ2-1 | - | TRBV10-3 | - | CAISDVGRNNEQFF | TGTGCCATCAGTGATGTGGGTAGAAACAATGAGCAGTTCTTC
TRBJ2-7 | TRBD2 | TRBV5-6 | - | CASSHRAGFSYEQYF | TGTGCCAGCAGCCATAGAGCGGGGTTCTCCTACGAGCAGTACTTC
TRBJ1-5 | - | TRBV21-1 | - | CASSKAPGKKPQHF | TGTGCCAGCAGCAAAGCGCCAGGGAAGAAGCCCCAGCATTTT
TRBJ2-1 | - | TRBV7-6 | - | CASSLGAQPYNEQFF | TGTGCCAGCAGCTTAGGCGCTCAGCCCTACAATGAGCAGTTCTTC
TRBJ1-1 | - | TRBV6-5 | - | CASSDTFDREAFF | TGTGCCAGCAGTGATACCTTCGACAGGGAAGCTTTCTTT
TRBJ1-4 | - | TRBV5-1 | few | CASSLEGRVVSEKLFF | TGCGCCAGCAGCTTGGAGGGTCGGGTGGTTAGTGAAAAACTGTTTTTT
TRBJ2-7 | TRBD2 | TRBV19 | - | CASSGAGGNEQYF | TGTGCCAGTAGTGGCGCGGGAGGCAACGAGCAGTACTTC
TRBJ2-1 | - | TRBV18 | - | CASSPPGTLFNEQFF | TGTGCCAGCTCACCACCTGGGACGTTATTCAATGAGCAGTTCTTC
TRBJ1-5 | TRBD1 | TRBV2 | - | CASTDRGGNNQPQHF | TGTGCCAGCACTGACAGGGGGGGTAACAATCAGCCCCAGCATTTT
TRBJ2-7 | - | TRBV12-1 | few | CASSFAYEQYF | TGTGCCAGCAGCTTTGCGTACGAGCAGTACTTC
TRBJ2-7 | TRBD1 | TRBV5-4 | - | CASSSWQQGDYEQYF | TGTGCCAGCAGCAGTTGGCAACAGGGGGACTACGAGCAGTACTTC
TRBJ1-2 | - | TRBV18 | - | CASSPTNRDLSYGYTF | TGTGCCAGCTCACCGACGAACAGGGATTTGAGCTATGGCTACACCTTC
TRBJ2-7 | TRBD1 | TRBV11-2 | many | CASSSDRGGEQYF | TGTGCCAGCAGCTCAGACAGGGGGGGCGAGCAGTACTTC
TRBJ2-4 | - | TRBV5-1 | - | CASRVGTKNIQYF | TGCGCCAGCCGAGTTGGGACCAAAAACATTCAGTACTTC
TRBJ2-2 | - | TRBV5-8 | few | CASSRSNTGELFF | TGTGCCAGCAGTAGATCGAACACCGGGGAGCTGTTTTTT
TRBJ2-3 | TRBD2 | TRBV5-1 | few | CASSLAVGGGTDTQYF | TGCGCCAGCAGCTTGGCCGTCGGCGGGGGGACAGATACGCAGTATTTT
TRBJ2-4 | TRBD1 | TRBV7-9 | - | CASSLSAGGLAKNIQYF | TGTGCCAGCAGCTTATCGGCAGGGGGTCTAGCCAAAAACATTCAGTACTTC
TRBJ1-1 | - | TRBV7-8 | - | CASSLTGYTEAFF | TGTGCCAGCAGCCTCACAGGGTACACTGAAGCTTTCTTT
TRBJ1-1 | TRBD1 | TRBV5-1 | - | CASSLGSGGLTEAFF | TGCGCCAGCAGCTTGGGGTCAGGGGGCTTGACTGAAGCTTTCTTT
TRBJ2-3 | TRBD2 | TRBV7-9 | many | CASSLRGGGTDTQYF | TGTGCCAGCAGCTTAAGGGGAGGGGGCACAGATACGCAGTATTTT
TRBJ2-2 | TRBD2 | TRBV19 | - | CASGLAGITGELFF | TGTGCCTCGGGACTAGCGGGAATTACCGGGGAGCTGTTTTTT
TRBJ2-2 | - | TRBV7-3 | - | CASSLIPGYTGELFF | TGTGCCAGCAGCTTAATTCCAGGGTACACCGGGGAGCTGTTTTTT
TRBJ2-7 | - | TRBV6-5 | - | CASTSGRYEQYF | TGTGCCAGCACCTCTGGGCGGTACGAGCAGTACTTC
TRBJ1-5 | - | TRBV28 | few | CASSARPGPNQPQHF | TGTGCCAGCAGTGCTAGACCGGGACCAAATCAGCCCCAGCATTTT
TRBJ2-5 | TRBD2 | TRBV9 | - | CAISAGPTRETQYF | TGTGCCATTTCAGCGGGACCGACCCGGGAGACCCAGTACTTC
TRBJ2-6 | - | TRBV9 | - | CASRSGGAMSGANVLTF | TGTGCCTCCCGATCAGGGGGGGCCATGTCTGGGGCCAACGTCCTGACTTTC
TRBJ1-2 | - | TRBV6-6 | few | CASSLSGQINYGYTF | TGTGCCAGCAGTTTGTCCGGACAGATTAACTATGGCTACACCTTC
TRBJ1-1 | TRBD1 | TRBV2 | few | CASTNVDRYGAFF | TGTGCCAGCACTAACGTGGACAGGTATGGAGCTTTCTTT
TRBJ2-7 | - | TRBV19 | few | CASSDGGTQYEQYF | TGTGCCAGTAGTGACGGAGGAACCCAATACGAGCAGTACTTC
TRBJ2-5 | - | TRBV19 | - | CASSSSDGETQYF | TGTGCCAGTAGTTCCTCGGACGGGGAGACCCAGTACTTC
TRBJ1-2 | - | TRBV10-2 | many | CASSESARVNGYTF | TGCGCCAGCAGTGAGTCCGCCAGGGTAAATGGCTACACCTTC
TRBJ2-5 | - | TRBV5-1 | once | CASNKDGYQETQYF | TGCGCCAGCAACAAGGACGGGTACCAAGAGACCCAGTACTTC
TRBJ2-3 | - | TRBV5-4 | - | CASSLMGSTDTQYF | TGTGCCAGCAGCCTGATGGGGTCCACAGATACGCAGTATTTT
TRBJ2-1 | - | TRBV19 | - | CASSTRGIVYNEQFF | TGTGCCAGTAGTACGAGGGGGATAGTCTACAATGAGCAGTTCTTC
TRBJ2-7 | - | TRBV10-3 | - | CAIIVDSSSYEQYF | TGTGCCATCATCGTGGACAGCAGCTCCTACGAGCAGTACTTC
TRBJ2-4 | TRBD2 | TRBV6-4 | once | CAGTGLAGVLAKNIQYF | TGTGCCGGAACCGGACTAGCGGGGGTCCTAGCCAAAAACATTCAGTACTTC
TRBJ2-6 | - | TRBV30 | - | CAWSGTRSGANVLTF | TGTGCCTGGAGTGGGACTCGGTCTGGGGCCAACGTCCTGACTTTC
TRBJ1-2 | TRBD1 | TRBV6-5 | - | CASSFVGQGPGYGYTF | TGTGCCAGCAGTTTCGTGGGACAGGGGCCTGGGTATGGCTACACCTTC
TRBJ1-3 | - | TRBV7-8 | - | CASSLAGPGNTIYF | TGTGCCAGCAGCTTGGCAGGTCCTGGAAACACCATATATTTT
TRBJ1-6 | TRBD1 | TRBV28 | - | CASRGQGSHGGSPLHF | TGTGCCAGCAGGGGACAGGGCAGCCATGGGGGGTCACCCCTCCACTTT
TRBJ2-3 | TRBD2 | TRBV27 | - | CASSPIGTSGEGDTQYF | TGTGCCAGCAGTCCGATAGGGACTAGCGGGGAGGGAGATACGCAGTATTTT
TRBJ2-6 | - | TRBV10-3 | - | CAISDKVGGANVLTF | TGTGCCATCAGTGACAAAGTAGGTGGGGCCAACGTCCTGACTTTC
TRBJ2-1 | TRBD2 | TRBV6-1 | - | CASSERGSILNEQFF | TGTGCCAGCAGTGAACGCGGGAGCATACTCAATGAGCAGTTCTTC
TRBJ1-2 | - | TRBV5-1 | - | CASSLEAAANYGYTF | TGCGCCAGCAGCTTGGAGGCAGCTGCTAACTATGGCTACACCTTC
TRBJ2-2 | - | TRBV5-4 | - | CASSSPDRGDTGELFF | TGTGCCAGCAGCTCCCCGGACCGGGGTGACACCGGGGAGCTGTTTTTT